This T cell receptor beta chain is from a study of patients and donors after allogeneic stem cell transplantation (dated by TCRdb to 2020 to 2021). Turning to this clonotype: Which antigen it targets is not known. The input lacks base qualities; no much larger clone sits a single base away.

Libraries were constructed by RT-PCR. The listed sequencing device is NextSeq 550. TCRdb redid the processing of the public reads, applying fastp at Q25 and MiXCR, and retained in-frame beta chains. Entries that share a CDR3 protein sequence are merged under the most common genes and DNA. Here the sample has 920,000 or so distinct CDR3 sequences; roughly 17% occur a single time. Clones ranked in the top ten supply 6% of the sample. The sample consisted of blood, either unsorted or a sorted T cell fraction (not recorded which). The TCR comes from a human donor who was either an allogeneic HSCT recipient or a stem cell or donor lymphocyte infusion donor (not recorded which). It is not recorded whose cells these are; they may come from a transplant donor.

The CDR3 protein: CAWSDGPTGELFF. The DNA sequence is given as TGTGCCTGGAGTGACGGACCCACCGGGGAGCTGTTTTTT. The V and J genes are TRBV30 and TRBJ2-2; the D gene lacks a confident call. In the germline V gene (reference sequence), CDR1 corresponds to GTSNPN and CDR2 to SVGIG. At the junction V is shortened by 1 base and J by 4 bases, with 7 bases in between. From cysteine to phenylalanine, the CDR3 is 13 amino acids long. Solely the CDR3 DNA is kept, with 39 bases framed from the first base.